This TCR beta chain stems from a study of breast tumors, draining lymph nodes, adjacent tissues. General study points: That most tumor T cells come from lymph nodes remained unproven. Most tumor T cells seemingly derive from lymph node, then expand in tumor. Compared with lymph nodes, tumors were less diverse; compared with nontumor tissue, more. Compared with basal-like, luminal-like tumors shared significantly more repertoire with nontumor tissue.

TCRdb passed the multiplex PCR reads through MiXCR, listing each CDR3 protein once. This table has about 31,000 distinct CDR3 sequences, roughly 69% appearing once. This CDR3 comprises 15 residues. V was cut by 3 bases and J by 1 base, with 10 bases left in between. Worth noting for this clonotype: Its target is not known.

The chain links TRBV12-3 or TRBV12-4 to TRBJ1-5; weak D call: TRBD1 (6 bases). The sample consisted of breast tumor tissue. The TCR originated in a female donor with breast cancer. Some clones in this sample may be carry-over from other donors' samples. The chain's CDR3 is CASSFGTRSNQPQHF. The CDR3 nucleotides read TGTGCCAGCAGTTTTGGGACAAGAAGCAATCAGCCCCAGCATTTT.